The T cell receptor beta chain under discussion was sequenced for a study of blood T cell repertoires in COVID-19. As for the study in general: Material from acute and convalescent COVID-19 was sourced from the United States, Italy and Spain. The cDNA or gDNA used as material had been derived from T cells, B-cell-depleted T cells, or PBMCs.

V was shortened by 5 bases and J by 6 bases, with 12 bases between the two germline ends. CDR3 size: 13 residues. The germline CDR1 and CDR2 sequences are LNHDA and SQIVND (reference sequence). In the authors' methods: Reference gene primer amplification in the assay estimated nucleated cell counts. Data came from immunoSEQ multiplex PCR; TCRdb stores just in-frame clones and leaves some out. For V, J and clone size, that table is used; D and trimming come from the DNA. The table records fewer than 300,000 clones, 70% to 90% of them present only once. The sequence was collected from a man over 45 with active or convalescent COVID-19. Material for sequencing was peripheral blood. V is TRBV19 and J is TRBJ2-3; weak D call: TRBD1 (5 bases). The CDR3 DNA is TGTGCCAGTAGTTGGGGCAGATCGGATACGCAGTATTTT. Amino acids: CASSWGRSDTQYF.